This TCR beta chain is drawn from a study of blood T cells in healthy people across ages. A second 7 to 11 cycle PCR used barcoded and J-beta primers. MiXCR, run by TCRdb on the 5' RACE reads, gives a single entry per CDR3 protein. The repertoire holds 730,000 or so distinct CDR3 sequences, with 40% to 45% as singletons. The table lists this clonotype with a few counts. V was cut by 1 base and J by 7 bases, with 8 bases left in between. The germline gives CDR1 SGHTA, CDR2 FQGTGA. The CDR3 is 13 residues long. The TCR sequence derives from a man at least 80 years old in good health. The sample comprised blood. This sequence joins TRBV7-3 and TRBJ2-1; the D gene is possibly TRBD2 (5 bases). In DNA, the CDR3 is TGTGCCAGCAGCTTAATTTCGGGGAATGAGCAGTTCTTC. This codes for CASSLISGNEQFF.